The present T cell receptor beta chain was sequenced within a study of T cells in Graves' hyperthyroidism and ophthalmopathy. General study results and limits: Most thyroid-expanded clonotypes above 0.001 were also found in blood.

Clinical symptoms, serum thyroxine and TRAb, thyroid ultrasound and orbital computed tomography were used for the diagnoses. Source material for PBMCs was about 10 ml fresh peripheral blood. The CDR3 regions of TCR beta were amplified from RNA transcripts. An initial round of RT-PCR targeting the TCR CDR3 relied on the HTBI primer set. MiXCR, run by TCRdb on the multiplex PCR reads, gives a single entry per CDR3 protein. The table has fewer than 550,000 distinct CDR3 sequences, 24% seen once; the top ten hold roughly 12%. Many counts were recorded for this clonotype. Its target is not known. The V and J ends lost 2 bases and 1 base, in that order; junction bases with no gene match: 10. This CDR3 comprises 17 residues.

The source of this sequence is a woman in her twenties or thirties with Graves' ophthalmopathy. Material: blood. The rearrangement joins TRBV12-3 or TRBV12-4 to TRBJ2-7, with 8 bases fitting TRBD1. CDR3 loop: CASSLYIRTGSSYEQYF. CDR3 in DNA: TGTGCCAGCAGTTTATACATTAGGACAGGGTCGTCCTACGAGCAGTACTTC.